The source of this TCR beta chain is a study of STAT5B mutations in CD4+ large granular lymphocyte leukemia. Study-wide results and limits: Compared with healthy controls (2/35), patient top clones favored TRBV06 (8/27).

Buffy coats from healthy blood donors served as controls. Remarks on this clone: Its antigen remains unknown.

This CDR3 spans 13 amino acids. The germline gives CDR1 LGHNA, CDR2 YNFKEQ. V lost 5 bases and J lost 6, with 11 bases in between. The survey-level immunoSEQ assay was used. Authors' processing steps: Productive clonotypes were detectable down to 2.59 x 10-5 frequency. Sequenced by immunoSEQ multiplex PCR; TCRdb stores in-frame clones only, minus some. V, J and clone size are those of that table, while D and trimming were read from the DNA. Found here are about 19,000 clones, about four fifths of them singletons; the top ten hold around 14%. The chain employs TRBV4-2 and TRBJ2-1; D may be TRBD2 (6 bases). The source of this sequence is a human donor in good health. The sequencing sample was made of CD4+ T cells from blood buffy coats. The CDR3 loop reads CASSVTTSNEQFF. CDR3 sequence (DNA): TGTGCCAGCAGCGTAACGACTAGCAATGAGCAGTTCTTC.